This TCR beta chain was sequenced during a study of blood T cell repertoires in COVID-19. In the study overall: The analysed material was cDNA or gDNA that came from T cells, B-cell-depleted T cells, or PBMCs.

The method was immunoSEQ multiplex PCR; TCRdb's version includes in-frame clones alone and lacks a portion of them. The sample has about 240,000 clones, over 80% seen once. The specimen was peripheral blood. The receptor comes from a woman aged 55-70 years with active or convalescent COVID-19.

The CDR3: CASSLAPGQGNEQYF. CDR3 bases: TGTGCCAGCAGCTTAGCCCCGGGACAGGGGAACGAGCAGTACTTC. The gene calls are TRBV7-6 and TRBJ2-7; TRBD1 agrees at 10 bases. The CDR3 length is 15 residues. Germline values: CDR1 SGHVS, CDR2 FNYEAQ. Germline trimming cut 0 bases from V and 5 bases from J; bases unmatched to any gene: 4.